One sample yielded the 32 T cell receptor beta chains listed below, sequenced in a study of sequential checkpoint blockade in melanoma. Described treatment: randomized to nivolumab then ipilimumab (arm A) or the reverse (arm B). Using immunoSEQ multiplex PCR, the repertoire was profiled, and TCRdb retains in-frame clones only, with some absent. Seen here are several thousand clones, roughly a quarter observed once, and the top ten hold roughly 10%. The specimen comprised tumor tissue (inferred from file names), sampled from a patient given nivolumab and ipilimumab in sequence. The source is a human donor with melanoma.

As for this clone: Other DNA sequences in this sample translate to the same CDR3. The CDR3 here is CASSFEGANYGYTF. The CDR3 coding sequence is TGCGCCAGCAGCTTTGAGGGGGCCAACTATGGCTACACCTTC. V gene TRBV5-1 combines with J gene TRBJ1-2, with TRBD1 matching 7 bases. Germline V gene sequence: CDR1 SGHRS, CDR2 YFSETQ. The CDR3 spans 14 residues. V was clipped by 2 bases and J by 2 bases; unmatched bases: 3.

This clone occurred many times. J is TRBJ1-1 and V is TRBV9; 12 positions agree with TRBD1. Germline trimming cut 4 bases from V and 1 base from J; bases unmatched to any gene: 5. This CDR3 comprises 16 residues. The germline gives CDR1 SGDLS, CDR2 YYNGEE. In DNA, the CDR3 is TGTGCCAGCAGCTACGGGACAGGGGGCGCGAACACTGAAGCTTTCTTT. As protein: CASSYGTGGANTEAFF.

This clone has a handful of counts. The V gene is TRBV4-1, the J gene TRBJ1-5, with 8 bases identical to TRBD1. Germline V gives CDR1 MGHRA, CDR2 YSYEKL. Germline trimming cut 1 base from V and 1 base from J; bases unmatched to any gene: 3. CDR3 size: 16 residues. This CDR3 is CASSQGTGTSNQPQHF. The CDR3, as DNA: TGCGCCAGCAGCCAAGGGACAGGGACGAGCAATCAGCCCCAGCATTTT.

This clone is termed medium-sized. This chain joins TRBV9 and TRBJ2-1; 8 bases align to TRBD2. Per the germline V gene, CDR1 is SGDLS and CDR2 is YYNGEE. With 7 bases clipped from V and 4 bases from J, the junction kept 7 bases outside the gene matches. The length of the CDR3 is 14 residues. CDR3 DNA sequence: TGTGCCAGCGGGGGCGGGAGGTTGTACAATGAGCAGTTCTTC. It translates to CASGGGRLYNEQFF.

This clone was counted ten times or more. CDR3 sequence: CASSGQGGQPQHF. The CDR3 DNA reads as TGTGCCAGCAGCGGACAGGGCGGTCAGCCCCAGCATTTT. V usage is TRBV6-8 and J usage is TRBJ1-5; 8 positions agree with TRBD1. Germline values: CDR1 MNHGY, CDR2 SAAAGT. CDR3 length equals 13 residues. J gave up 6 bases and V 6 bases, and 4 bases lay outside the gene matches.

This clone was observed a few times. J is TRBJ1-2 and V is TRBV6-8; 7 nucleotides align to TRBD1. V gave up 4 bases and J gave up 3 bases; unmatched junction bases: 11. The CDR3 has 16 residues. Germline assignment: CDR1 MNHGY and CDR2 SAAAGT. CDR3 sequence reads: CASSSALSGTDYGYTF. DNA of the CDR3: TGTGCCAGCAGTTCCGCTCTATCGGGGACAGACTATGGCTACACCTTC.

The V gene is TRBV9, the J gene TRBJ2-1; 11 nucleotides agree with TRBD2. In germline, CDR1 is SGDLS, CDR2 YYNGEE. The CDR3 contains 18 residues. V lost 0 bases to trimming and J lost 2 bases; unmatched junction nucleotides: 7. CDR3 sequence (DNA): TGTGCCAGCAGCGTAGCCGCCCATAGCGGGAGGGCCTACAATGAGCAGTTCTTC. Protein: CASSVAAHSGRAYNEQFF. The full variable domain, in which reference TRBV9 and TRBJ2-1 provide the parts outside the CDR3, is DSGVTQTPKHLITATGQRVTLRCSPRSGDLSVYWYQQSLDQGLQFLIQYYNGEERAKGNILERFSAQQFPDLHSELNLSSLELGDSALYFCASSVAAHSGRAYNEQFFGPGTRLTVL.

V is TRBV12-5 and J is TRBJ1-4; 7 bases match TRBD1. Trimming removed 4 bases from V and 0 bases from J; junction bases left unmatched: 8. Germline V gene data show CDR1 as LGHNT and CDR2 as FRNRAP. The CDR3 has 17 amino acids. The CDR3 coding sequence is TGTGCTAGTGGTTCGCTCGGGACAGAAGCAACTAATGAAAAACTGTTTTTT. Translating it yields CASGSLGTEATNEKLFF. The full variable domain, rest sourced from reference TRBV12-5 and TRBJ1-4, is DARVTQTPRHKVTEMGQEVTMRCQPILGHNTVFWYRQTMMQGLELLAYFRNRAPLDDSGMPKDRFSAEMPDATLATLKIQPSEPRDSAVYFCASGSLGTEATNEKLFFGSGTQLSVL.

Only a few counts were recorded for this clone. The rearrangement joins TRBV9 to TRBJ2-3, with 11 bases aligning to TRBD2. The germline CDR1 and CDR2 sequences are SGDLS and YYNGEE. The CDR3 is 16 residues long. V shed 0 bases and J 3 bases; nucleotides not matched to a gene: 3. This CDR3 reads CASSVGASGRTDTQYF. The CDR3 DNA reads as TGTGCCAGCAGCGTAGGGGCTAGCGGGAGGACAGATACGCAGTATTTT.

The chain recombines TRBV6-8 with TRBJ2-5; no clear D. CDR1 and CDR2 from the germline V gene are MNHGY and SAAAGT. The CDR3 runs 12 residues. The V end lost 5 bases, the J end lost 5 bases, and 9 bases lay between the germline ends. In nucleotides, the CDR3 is TGTGCCAGCAGTCCGATCAGGGAGACCCAGTACTTC. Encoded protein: CASSPIRETQYF.

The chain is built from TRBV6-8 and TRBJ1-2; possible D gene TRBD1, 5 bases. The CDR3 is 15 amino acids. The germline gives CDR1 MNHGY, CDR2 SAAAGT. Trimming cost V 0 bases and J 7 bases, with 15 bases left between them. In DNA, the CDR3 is TGTGCCAGCAGTTACTCTGGGACCGCCCCGGGTGGCTACACCTTC. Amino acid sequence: CASSYSGTAPGGYTF.

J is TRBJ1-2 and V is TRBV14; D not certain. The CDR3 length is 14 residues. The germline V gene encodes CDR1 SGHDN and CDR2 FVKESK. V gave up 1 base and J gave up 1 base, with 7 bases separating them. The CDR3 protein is CASSQGHSNYGYTF. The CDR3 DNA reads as TGTGCCAGCAGCCAAGGGCACAGTAACTATGGCTACACCTTC. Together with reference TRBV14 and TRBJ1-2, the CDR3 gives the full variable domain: EAGVTQFPSHSVIEKGQTVTLRCDPISGHDNLYWYRRVMGKEIKFLLHFVKESKQDESGMPNNRFLAERTGGTYSTLKVQPAELEDSGVYFCASSQGHSNYGYTFGSGTRLTVV.

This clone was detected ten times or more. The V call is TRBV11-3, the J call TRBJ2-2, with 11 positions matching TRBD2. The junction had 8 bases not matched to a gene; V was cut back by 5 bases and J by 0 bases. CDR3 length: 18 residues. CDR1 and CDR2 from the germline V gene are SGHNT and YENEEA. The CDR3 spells CASSPPGTSGTNTGELFF. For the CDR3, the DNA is TGTGCCAGCAGCCCACCCGGGACTAGCGGAACGAACACCGGGGAGCTGTTTTTT.

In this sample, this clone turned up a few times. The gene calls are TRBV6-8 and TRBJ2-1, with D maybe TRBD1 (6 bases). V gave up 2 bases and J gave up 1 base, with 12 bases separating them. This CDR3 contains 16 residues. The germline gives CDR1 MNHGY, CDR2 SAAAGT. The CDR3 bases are TGTGCCAGCAGTTACAGGGGGAGTGAATCCTACAATGAGCAGTTCTTC. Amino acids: CASSYRGSESYNEQFF.

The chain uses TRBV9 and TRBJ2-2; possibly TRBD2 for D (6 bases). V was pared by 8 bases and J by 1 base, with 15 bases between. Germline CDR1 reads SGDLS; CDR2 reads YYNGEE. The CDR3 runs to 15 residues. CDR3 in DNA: TGTGCCAGTGTGGCAGATAGCGGGAACACCGGGGAGCTGTTTTTT. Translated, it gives CASVADSGNTGELFF. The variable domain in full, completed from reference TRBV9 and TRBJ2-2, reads DSGVTQTPKHLITATGQRVTLRCSPRSGDLSVYWYQQSLDQGLQFLIQYYNGEERAKGNILERFSAQQFPDLHSELNLSSLELGDSALYFCASVADSGNTGELFFGEGSRLTVL.

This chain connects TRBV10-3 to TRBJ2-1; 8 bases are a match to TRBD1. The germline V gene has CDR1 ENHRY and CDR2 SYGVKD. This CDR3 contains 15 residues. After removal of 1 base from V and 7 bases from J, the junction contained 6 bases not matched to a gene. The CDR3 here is CAISEYGTGYNEQFF. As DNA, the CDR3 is TGTGCCATCAGTGAGTACGGGACAGGTTATAATGAGCAGTTCTTC.

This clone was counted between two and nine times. CDR3 protein: CASSPDSPRAGYTF. The DNA of the CDR3 is TGTGCCAGCAGCCCCGACTCACCCAGGGCGGGCTACACCTTC. The rearrangement links TRBV6-8 to TRBJ1-2; perhaps TRBD1 as D (5 bases). CDR3 size: 14 residues. Between the trimmed V and J ends, which lost 6 bases and 8 bases, there was a span of 19 bases. CDR1 MNHGY and CDR2 SAAAGT come from the germline V gene.

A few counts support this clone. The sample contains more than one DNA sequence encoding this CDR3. CDR3 bases: TGTGCCAGCAGTCCCGGGACAACTAACTATGGCTACACCTTC. Its translation is CASSPGTTNYGYTF. The V call is TRBV28, the J call TRBJ1-2; possible D gene TRBD1, 6 bases. Per germline, CDR1 MDHEN and CDR2 SYDVKM. The CDR3 is made up of 14 amino acids. V lost 5 bases and J 0 bases, leaving 10 bases between the germline ends.

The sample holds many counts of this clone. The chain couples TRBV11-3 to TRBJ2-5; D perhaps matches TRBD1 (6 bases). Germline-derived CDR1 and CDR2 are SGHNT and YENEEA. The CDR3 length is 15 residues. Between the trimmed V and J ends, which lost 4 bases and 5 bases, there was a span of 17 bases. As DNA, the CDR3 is TGTGCCAGCAGCTCGCTCTTACAGGGAACGGAGACCCAGTACTTC. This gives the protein CASSSLLQGTETQYF.

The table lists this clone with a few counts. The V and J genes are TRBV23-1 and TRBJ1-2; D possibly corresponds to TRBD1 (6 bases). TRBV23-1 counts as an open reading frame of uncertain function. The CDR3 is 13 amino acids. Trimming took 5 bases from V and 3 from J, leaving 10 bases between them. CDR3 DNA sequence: TGCGCCAGCAGTACTGACAGGTACTATGGCTACACCTTC. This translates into CASSTDRYYGYTF.

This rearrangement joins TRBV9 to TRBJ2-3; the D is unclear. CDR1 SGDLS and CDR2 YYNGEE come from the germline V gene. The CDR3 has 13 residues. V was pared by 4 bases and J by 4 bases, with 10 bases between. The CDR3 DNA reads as TGTGCCAGCAGCCCAGGCTTGGCAGATACGCAGTATTTT. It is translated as CASSPGLADTQYF.

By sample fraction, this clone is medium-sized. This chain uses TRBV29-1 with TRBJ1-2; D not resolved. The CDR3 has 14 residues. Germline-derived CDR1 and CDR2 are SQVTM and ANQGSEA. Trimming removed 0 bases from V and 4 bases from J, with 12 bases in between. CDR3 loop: CSVEDRSGGYGYTF. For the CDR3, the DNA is TGCAGCGTTGAAGATCGTTCTGGTGGCTATGGCTACACCTTC.

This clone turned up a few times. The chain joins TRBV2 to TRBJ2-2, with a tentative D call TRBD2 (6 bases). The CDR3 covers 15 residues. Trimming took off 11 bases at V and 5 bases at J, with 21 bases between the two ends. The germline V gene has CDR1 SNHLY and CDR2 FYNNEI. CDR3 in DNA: TGTGCCGGGGGAAGGGGTGCTAGCGAGACCGGGGAGCTGTTTTTT. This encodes CAGGRGASETGELFF.

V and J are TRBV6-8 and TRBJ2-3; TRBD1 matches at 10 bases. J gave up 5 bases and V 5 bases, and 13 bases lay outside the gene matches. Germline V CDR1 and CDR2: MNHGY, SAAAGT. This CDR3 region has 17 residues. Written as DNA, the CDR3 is TGTGCCAGCAGTCCGGTCGGGACAGGGGCCCTTAGAGATACGCAGTATTTT. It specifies CASSPVGTGALRDTQYF.

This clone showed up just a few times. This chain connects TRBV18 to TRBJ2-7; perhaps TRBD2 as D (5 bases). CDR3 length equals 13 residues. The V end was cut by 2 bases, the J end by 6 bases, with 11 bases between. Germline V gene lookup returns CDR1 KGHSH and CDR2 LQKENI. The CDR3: CASSPRSSGEQYV. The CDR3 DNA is TGTGCCAGCTCACCAAGATCCAGCGGCGAGCAGTACGTC.

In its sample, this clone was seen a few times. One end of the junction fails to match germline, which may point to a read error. CDR3 amino acids: CASSSTRDQETQYF. CDR3 bases: TGTGCCAGCAGCAGCACCAGGGACCAGGAGACCCAGTACTTC. The rearrangement joins TRBV11-3 to TRBJ2-5; the D gene could be TRBD1 or TRBD2 (5 bases each). The CDR3 consists of 14 residues. Germline CDR1 SGHNT, CDR2 YENEEA.

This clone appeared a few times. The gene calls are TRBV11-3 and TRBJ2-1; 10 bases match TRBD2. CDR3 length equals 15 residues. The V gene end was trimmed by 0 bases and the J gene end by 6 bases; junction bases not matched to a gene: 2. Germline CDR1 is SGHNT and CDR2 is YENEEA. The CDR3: CASSLEAGGLNEQFF. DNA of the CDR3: TGTGCCAGCAGCTTAGAAGCGGGAGGGCTCAATGAGCAGTTCTTC.

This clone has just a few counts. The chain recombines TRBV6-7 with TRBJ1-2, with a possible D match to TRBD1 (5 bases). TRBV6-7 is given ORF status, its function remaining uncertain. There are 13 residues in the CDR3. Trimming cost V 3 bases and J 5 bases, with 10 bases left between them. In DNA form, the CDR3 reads TGTGCCAGCAGTTATCTCAGGGAATATGGCTACACCTTC. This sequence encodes CASSYLREYGYTF.

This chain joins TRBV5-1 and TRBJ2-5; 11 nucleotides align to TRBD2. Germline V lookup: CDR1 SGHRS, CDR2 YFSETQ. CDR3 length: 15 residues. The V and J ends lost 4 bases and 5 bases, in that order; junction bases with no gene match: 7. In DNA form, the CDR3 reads TGCGCCAGCAGCCTAGCGGGAGGAGTGGGGGAGACCCAGTACTTC. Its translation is CASSLAGGVGETQYF.

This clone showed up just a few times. CDR3 DNA: TGTGCCAGCAGTCTCGGGGACAGTGGCTACACCTTC. Translated, it gives CASSLGDSGYTF. The rearrangement links TRBV6-8 to TRBJ1-2, with 7 bases fitting TRBD1. The V gene end was trimmed by 5 bases and the J gene end by 7 bases; junction bases not matched to a gene: 4. CDR1 is MNHGY and CDR2 is SAAAGT in the germline V gene. This CDR3 contains 12 residues.

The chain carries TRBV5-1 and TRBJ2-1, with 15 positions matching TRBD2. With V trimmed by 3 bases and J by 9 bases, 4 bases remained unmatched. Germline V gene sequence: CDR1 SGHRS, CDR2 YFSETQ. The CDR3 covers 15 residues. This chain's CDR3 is CASSWTSGRAGEQFF. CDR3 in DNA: TGCGCCAGCAGCTGGACTAGCGGGAGGGCCGGTGAGCAGTTCTTC.

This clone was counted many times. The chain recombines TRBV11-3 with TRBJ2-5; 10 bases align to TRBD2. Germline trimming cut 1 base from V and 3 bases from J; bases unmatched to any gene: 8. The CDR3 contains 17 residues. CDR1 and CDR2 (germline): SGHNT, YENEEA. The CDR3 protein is CASSLGSVAGGKETQYF. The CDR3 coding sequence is TGTGCCAGCAGCTTAGGGTCGGTAGCGGGAGGAAAAGAGACCCAGTACTTC.